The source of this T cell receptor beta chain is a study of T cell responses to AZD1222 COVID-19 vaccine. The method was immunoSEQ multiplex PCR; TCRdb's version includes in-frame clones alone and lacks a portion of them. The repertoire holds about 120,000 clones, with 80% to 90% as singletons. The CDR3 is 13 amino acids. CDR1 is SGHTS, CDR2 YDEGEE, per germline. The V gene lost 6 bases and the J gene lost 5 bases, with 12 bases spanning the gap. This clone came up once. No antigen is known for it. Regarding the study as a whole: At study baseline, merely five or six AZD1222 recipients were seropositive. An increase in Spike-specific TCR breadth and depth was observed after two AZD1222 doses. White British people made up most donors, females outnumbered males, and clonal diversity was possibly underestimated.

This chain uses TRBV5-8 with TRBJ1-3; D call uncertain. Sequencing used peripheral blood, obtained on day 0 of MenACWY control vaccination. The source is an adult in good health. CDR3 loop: CASTPPGRNTIYF. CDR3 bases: TGTGCCAGCACCCCGCCAGGTAGAAACACCATATATTTT.